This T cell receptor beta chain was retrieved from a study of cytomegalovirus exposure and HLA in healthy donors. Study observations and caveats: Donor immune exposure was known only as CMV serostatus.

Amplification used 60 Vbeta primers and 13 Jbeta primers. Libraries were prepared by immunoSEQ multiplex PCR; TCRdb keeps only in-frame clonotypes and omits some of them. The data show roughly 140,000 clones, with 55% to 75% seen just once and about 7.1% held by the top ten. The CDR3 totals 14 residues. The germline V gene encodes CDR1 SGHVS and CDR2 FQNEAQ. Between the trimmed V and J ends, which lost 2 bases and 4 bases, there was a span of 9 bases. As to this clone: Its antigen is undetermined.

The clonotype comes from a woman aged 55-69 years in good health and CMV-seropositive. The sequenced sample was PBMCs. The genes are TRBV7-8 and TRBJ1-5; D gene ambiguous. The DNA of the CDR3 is TGTGCCAGCAGCTTAATCAGGTCTAATCAGCCCCAGCATTTT. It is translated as CASSLIRSNQPQHF.